The 11 T cell receptor beta chains presented below share a single source sample, sequenced in a study of blood T cells in healthy people across ages. Then a second PCR, running roughly 7 to 11 cycles, was carried out with a sample-barcoded 5' primer and a J-beta primer mix. TCRdb re-called the 5' RACE reads through MiXCR, storing one row per CDR3 protein. Counted here are some 1.4 million distinct CDR3 sequences, roughly 40% occurring once; the ten biggest clones make up 7.9%. Input material: blood. The receptors derive from a woman between 18 and 29 years old in good health.

The chain recombines TRBV27 with TRBJ2-3; possibly TRBD1 or TRBD2 for D (6 bases each). This CDR3 is built from 14 residues. Trimming removed 5 bases from V and 3 bases from J, with 12 bases in between. Per the germline V gene, CDR1 is MNHEY and CDR2 is SMNVEV (reference sequence). For the CDR3, the DNA is TGTGCCAGCAGTCTCGGGGGCGAGACAGATACGCAGTATTTT. Its protein product is CASSLGGETDTQYF.

This clonotype was seen a few times. V usage is TRBV6-5 and J usage is TRBJ2-3; D perhaps matches TRBD1 (8 bases). The V end was cut by 7 bases, the J end by 2 bases, with 13 bases between. Germline lookup yields CDR1 MNHEY and CDR2 SVGAGI. The CDR3 is made up of 14 amino acids. CDR3 amino acids: CASKAGQATDTQYF. CDR3 nucleotides: TGTGCCAGCAAAGCGGGACAGGCCACAGATACGCAGTATTTT.

This clonotype showed up just a few times. The chain carries TRBV3-1 and TRBJ1-5, with 7 bases matching TRBD1. Germline CDR1 reads LGHDT; CDR2 reads YNNKEL (reference sequence). The CDR3 runs to 15 residues. V lost 2 bases, J lost 2 bases, and 3 bases stayed unmatched. The CDR3 reads CASSQSGTGNQPQHF. The CDR3 nucleotides read TGTGCCAGCAGCCAATCCGGGACAGGCAATCAGCCCCAGCATTTT.

V usage is TRBV18 and J usage is TRBJ2-1, with D perhaps being TRBD1 or TRBD2 (5 bases each). The germline CDR1 and CDR2 sequences are KGHSH and LQKENI. The length of the CDR3 is 16 residues. Trimming removed 4 bases at V and 6 bases at J, with 19 bases between. CDR3 in amino acids: CASSLAGTNRANEQFF. The CDR3 region has the DNA TGTGCCAGCTCACTGGCCGGGACCAACCGCGCCAATGAGCAGTTCTTC. The whole variable domain, remainder taken from reference TRBV18 and TRBJ2-1, is NAGVMQNPRHLVRRRGQEARLRCSPMKGHSHVYWYRQLPEEGLKFMVYLQKENIIDESGMPKERFSAEFPKEGPSILRIQQVVRGDSAAYFCASSLAGTNRANEQFFGPGTRLTVL.

The chain couples TRBV11-2 to TRBJ2-7; D may be TRBD2 (6 bases). Per the germline V gene, CDR1 is SGHAT and CDR2 is FQNNGV. Between the trimmed V and J ends, which lost 1 base and 3 bases, there was a span of 13 bases. The CDR3 totals 15 residues. The CDR3 region is CASSLGTGVGYEQYF. Here the CDR3 DNA reads TGTGCCAGCAGCTTAGGAACGGGAGTCGGCTACGAGCAGTACTTC. The full variable domain, completed using reference TRBV11-2 and TRBJ2-7, is EAGVAQSPRYKIIEKRQSVAFWCNPISGHATLYWYQQILGQGPKLLIQFQNNGVVDDSQLPKDRFSAERLKGVDSTLKIQPAKLEDSAVYLCASSLGTGVGYEQYFGPGTRLTVT.

The chain has TRBV4-2 and TRBJ2-3; D is ambiguous. CDR1 and CDR2 from the germline V gene are LGHNA and YNFKEQ. V was clipped by 2 bases and J by 1 base, with 13 bases between them. The CDR3 loop spans 16 amino acids. The CDR3 DNA is TGTGCCAGCAGCCAACGTATCGAAACCGGCACAGATACGCAGTATTTT. It encodes CASSQRIETGTDTQYF.

The chain employs TRBV4-2 and TRBJ2-1, with D tentatively TRBD1 or TRBD2 (6 bases each). Trimming stripped 0 bases from V and 10 bases from J, with 22 bases between. CDR3 size: 17 residues. Germline-derived CDR1 and CDR2 are LGHNA and YNFKEQ. CDR3 nucleotide sequence: TGTGCCAGCAGCCAAGATGAGGGGGAACTAGTGGACTACGAGCAGTTCTTC. Residues: CASSQDEGELVDYEQFF.

The rearrangement links TRBV9 to TRBJ2-3; TRBD2 agrees at 10 bases. This CDR3 region has 17 residues. V lost 0 bases to trimming and J lost 8 bases; unmatched junction nucleotides: 12. CDR1 and CDR2 from the germline V gene are SGDLS and YYNGEE. The CDR3 reads CASSVVPAGAGGGTQYF. CDR3 in DNA: TGTGCCAGCAGCGTAGTCCCCGCCGGAGCGGGGGGGGGTACGCAGTATTTT.

This chain joins TRBV27 and TRBJ2-4, with TRBD1 identical over 8 bases. The closer fit of TRBJ2-7 to the DNA end suggests the J call may be wrong. CDR1 is MNHEY and CDR2 is SMNVEV in the germline V gene (reference sequence). The CDR3 length is 12 residues. The CDR3 reads CASRTGLNEQYF. In nucleotides, the CDR3 is TGTGCCAGCCGGACAGGGTTGAACGAGCAGTACTTC.

V is TRBV6-1 and J is TRBJ1-2; the D is unclear. This CDR3 comprises 13 residues. V dropped 7 bases and J dropped 8 bases, with 17 bases sitting between them. CDR1 and CDR2 from the germline V gene are MNHNS and SASEGT. The CDR3 spells CASNPSGSYGYTF. CDR3 coding DNA: TGTGCCAGCAACCCCTCCGGGTCCTACGGCTACACCTTC.

The chain joins TRBV7-2 to TRBJ2-1; a possible D gene is TRBD2 (6 bases). This CDR3 is 17 amino acids long. Germline lookup yields CDR1 SGHTA and CDR2 FQGNSA. Trimming shortened V by 5 bases and J by 9 bases, and 26 bases separated the two germline ends. The chain's CDR3 is CASSPRFSSEGPGEQFF. The DNA for the CDR3 is TGTGCCAGCAGCCCCAGGTTCTCTAGCGAGGGGCCCGGTGAGCAGTTCTTC.